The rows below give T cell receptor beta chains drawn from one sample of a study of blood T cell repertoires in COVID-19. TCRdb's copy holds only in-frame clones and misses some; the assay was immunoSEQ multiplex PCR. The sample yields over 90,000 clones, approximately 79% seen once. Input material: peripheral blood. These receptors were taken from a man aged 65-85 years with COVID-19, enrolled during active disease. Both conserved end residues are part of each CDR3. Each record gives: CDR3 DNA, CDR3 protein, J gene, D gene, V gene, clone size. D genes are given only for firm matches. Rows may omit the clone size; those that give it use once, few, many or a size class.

CDR3 DNA: TGTGCCAGCAGGCCAGGGTTCGGGAGCAATCAGCCCCAGCATTTT
CDR3 protein: CASRPGFGSNQPQHF
J gene: TRBJ1-5
D gene: NA
V gene: TRBV6-5
clone size: NA

CDR3 DNA: TGTGCCAGCAGCTTGACTAGCGGGAGAATGCAGTTCTTC
CDR3 protein: CASSLTSGRMQFF
J gene: TRBJ2-1
D gene: TRBD2
V gene: TRBV5-6
clone size: NA

CDR3 DNA: TGCAGCACGAGGTCGGGATACAATGAGCAGTTCTTC
CDR3 protein: CSTRSGYNEQFF
J gene: TRBJ2-1
D gene: NA
V gene: TRBV29-1
clone size: NA

CDR3 DNA: TGTGCCAGCAGCCGCCGGGACTGGCAAGAGACCCAGTACTTC
CDR3 protein: CASSRRDWQETQYF
J gene: TRBJ2-5
D gene: NA
V gene: TRBV14
clone size: NA

CDR3 DNA: TGTGCCAGCAGGATTTTTCGCCTGACGGACTTGGGGGGCTACACCTTC
CDR3 protein: CASRIFRLTDLGGYTF
J gene: TRBJ1-2
D gene: NA
V gene: TRBV28
clone size: NA

CDR3 DNA: TGCAGCGTTGAAGAAGCGGCAGGGGGCCCTGAAGCTTTCTTT
CDR3 protein: CSVEEAAGGPEAFF
J gene: TRBJ1-1
D gene: TRBD1
V gene: TRBV29-1
clone size: NA

CDR3 DNA: TGTGCCAGCAGTTTATTCCGGGTAGGCACTGAAGCTTTCTTT
CDR3 protein: CASSLFRVGTEAFF
J gene: TRBJ1-1
D gene: NA
V gene: TRBV28
clone size: few

CDR3 DNA: TGTGCCAGCAGCCCCGGACTAGCGGGCGAGACCCAGTACTTC
CDR3 protein: CASSPGLAGETQYF
J gene: TRBJ2-5
D gene: TRBD2
V gene: TRBV11-2
clone size: NA

CDR3 DNA: TGTACCAGCAGGTATAGACAGCACAATGAGCAGTTCTTC
CDR3 protein: CTSRYRQHNEQFF
J gene: TRBJ2-1
D gene: NA
V gene: TRBV12-3/TRBV12-4
clone size: NA

CDR3 DNA: TGTGCCAGCAGTTCGGTCGGCGGGAGGGCCAGGAATGAGCAGTTCTTC
CDR3 protein: CASSSVGGRARNEQFF
J gene: TRBJ2-1
D gene: TRBD2
V gene: TRBV6-5
clone size: NA

CDR3 DNA: TGTGCCAGCTTCGGTCGAGGAGCGGGTTCCTACGAGCAGTACTTC
CDR3 protein: CASFGRGAGSYEQYF
J gene: TRBJ2-7
D gene: NA
V gene: TRBV6-5
clone size: NA

CDR3 DNA: TGCGCCAGCAGCCAAGCACTTGTGACGGAGGCCGAGCAGTACTTC
CDR3 protein: CASSQALVTEAEQYF
J gene: TRBJ2-7
D gene: NA
V gene: TRBV4-1
clone size: NA

CDR3 DNA: TGTGCCAGCAGTGTTTTTCCCATGAACACTGAAGCTTTCTTT
CDR3 protein: CASSVFPMNTEAFF
J gene: TRBJ1-1
D gene: NA
V gene: TRBV2
clone size: NA

CDR3 DNA: TGTGCCAGCAGCGTAGAAGGACTAGCGGGACCCCTTAGCACAGATACGCAGTATTTT
CDR3 protein: CASSVEGLAGPLSTDTQYF
J gene: TRBJ2-3
D gene: TRBD2
V gene: TRBV9
clone size: NA

CDR3 DNA: TGCGCCAGCAGCTGGGACAGGCCTTACGGGGAGCTGTTTTTT
CDR3 protein: CASSWDRPYGELFF
J gene: TRBJ2-2
D gene: TRBD1
V gene: TRBV5-1
clone size: NA

CDR3 DNA: TGTGCCATCATGGGGACAGAGGCCTACGAGCAGTACTTC
CDR3 protein: CAIMGTEAYEQYF
J gene: TRBJ2-7
D gene: TRBD1
V gene: TRBV10-3
clone size: once

CDR3 DNA: TGTGCCAGCAGCCAGAGAACTAGCCGGAGGTCCGGGGAGCTGTTTTTT
CDR3 protein: CASSQRTSRRSGELFF
J gene: TRBJ2-2
D gene: NA
V gene: TRBV4-2
clone size: NA

CDR3 DNA: TGTGCCAGCAGAACTAACAGGGTGATGAACACTGAAGCTTTCTTT
CDR3 protein: CASRTNRVMNTEAFF
J gene: TRBJ1-1
D gene: NA
V gene: TRBV6-5
clone size: NA

CDR3 DNA: TGTGCCAGCTCACCTTTAGAGGGACAAGAGACCCAGTACTTC
CDR3 protein: CASSPLEGQETQYF
J gene: TRBJ2-5
D gene: NA
V gene: TRBV18
clone size: NA

CDR3 DNA: TGCGCCAGCAGCTCTCAACAGGGCTTCGATGAAAAACTGTTTTTT
CDR3 protein: CASSSQQGFDEKLFF
J gene: TRBJ1-4
D gene: NA
V gene: TRBV5-1
clone size: NA

CDR3 DNA: TGTGCCAGCAGTTATGGGCCGAGCTCCTACAATGAGCAGTTCTTC
CDR3 protein: CASSYGPSSYNEQFF
J gene: TRBJ2-1
D gene: NA
V gene: TRBV6-2/TRBV6-3
clone size: medium-sized

CDR3 DNA: TGTGCCAGTAGTATCGTGGTAGCGGACTCCTACGAGCAGTACTTC
CDR3 protein: CASSIVVADSYEQYF
J gene: TRBJ2-7
D gene: NA
V gene: TRBV19
clone size: NA

CDR3 DNA: TGTGCCAGCAGCTCACCCTGGCTAGCTAGCGGGGAGCTGTTTTTT
CDR3 protein: CASSSPWLASGELFF
J gene: TRBJ2-2
D gene: NA
V gene: TRBV5-4
clone size: NA

CDR3 DNA: TGTGCCACCAAAGCGGGGCAAATGAACACTGAAGCTTTCTTT
CDR3 protein: CATKAGQMNTEAFF
J gene: TRBJ1-1
D gene: NA
V gene: TRBV7-2
clone size: NA

CDR3 DNA: TGTGCCAGCAGTCGCTCGGGAAGTCGGTCCGCTAATGAAAAACTGTTTTTT
CDR3 protein: CASSRSGSRSANEKLFF
J gene: TRBJ1-4
D gene: NA
V gene: TRBV6-2/TRBV6-3
clone size: NA

CDR3 DNA: TGTGCCAGCAGCGTACGGGGATCGAATGAAAAACTGTTTTTT
CDR3 protein: CASSVRGSNEKLFF
J gene: TRBJ1-4
D gene: NA
V gene: TRBV11-2
clone size: NA

CDR3 DNA: TGTGCCAGCAGCTTAACTCCACTTCAAGAGACCCAGTACTTC
CDR3 protein: CASSLTPLQETQYF
J gene: TRBJ2-5
D gene: NA
V gene: TRBV7-3
clone size: few

CDR3 DNA: TGTGCCAGCAGTGAAGTTCTGGGCTTTAATGAAAAACTGTTTTTT
CDR3 protein: CASSEVLGFNEKLFF
J gene: TRBJ1-4
D gene: NA
V gene: TRBV6-1
clone size: NA

CDR3 DNA: TGTGCCAGCAGCTTAAGAGCGGGAGGATCAGATACGCAGTATTTT
CDR3 protein: CASSLRAGGSDTQYF
J gene: TRBJ2-3
D gene: TRBD2
V gene: TRBV7-9
clone size: NA

CDR3 DNA: TGTGCCAGCTCAACGTCCGGACTAGCGAGCAATGAGCAGTTCTTC
CDR3 protein: CASSTSGLASNEQFF
J gene: TRBJ2-1
D gene: TRBD2
V gene: TRBV18
clone size: NA

CDR3 DNA: TGTGCCAGCTCACCGGACGGCGGGGTTACCATATATTTT
CDR3 protein: CASSPDGGVTIYF
J gene: TRBJ1-3
D gene: NA
V gene: TRBV18
clone size: NA

CDR3 DNA: TGTGCCAGCTCACCGACACGGTGGAACACTGAAGCTTTCTTT
CDR3 protein: CASSPTRWNTEAFF
J gene: TRBJ1-1
D gene: NA
V gene: TRBV18
clone size: NA

CDR3 DNA: TGTGCCAGCAGCTTAGAAGGGGCTTACAATGAGCAGTTCTTC
CDR3 protein: CASSLEGAYNEQFF
J gene: TRBJ2-1
D gene: NA
V gene: TRBV11-2
clone size: NA

CDR3 DNA: TGTGCCAGCAGCCAAGGGGGAACCTACAATGAGCAGTTCTTC
CDR3 protein: CASSQGGTYNEQFF
J gene: TRBJ2-1
D gene: NA
V gene: TRBV11-3
clone size: NA

CDR3 DNA: TGTGCCACCAGCCCCAGAAGGGGTGTCGGCACAGATACGCAGTATTTT
CDR3 protein: CATSPRRGVGTDTQYF
J gene: TRBJ2-3
D gene: NA
V gene: TRBV15
clone size: NA

CDR3 DNA: TGTGCCAGCAGCCCATCCAGGGGGAACCAGCCCCAGCATTTT
CDR3 protein: CASSPSRGNQPQHF
J gene: TRBJ1-5
D gene: TRBD1
V gene: TRBV7-2
clone size: many

CDR3 DNA: TGTGCTAGCAGCCCAACCGGGGGTGCGGAGACCCAGTACTTC
CDR3 protein: CASSPTGGAETQYF
J gene: TRBJ2-5
D gene: NA
V gene: TRBV7-7
clone size: NA

CDR3 DNA: TGCGCCAGCAGCTTGGGGGGAGCCCTCGAGCAGTACTTC
CDR3 protein: CASSLGGALEQYF
J gene: TRBJ2-7
D gene: NA
V gene: TRBV5-1
clone size: few

CDR3 DNA: TGTGCCAGCAGCTCCAGGGGCATGGGCGGGTGGAGCACAGATACGCAGTATTTT
CDR3 protein: CASSSRGMGGWSTDTQYF
J gene: TRBJ2-3
D gene: NA
V gene: TRBV9
clone size: few